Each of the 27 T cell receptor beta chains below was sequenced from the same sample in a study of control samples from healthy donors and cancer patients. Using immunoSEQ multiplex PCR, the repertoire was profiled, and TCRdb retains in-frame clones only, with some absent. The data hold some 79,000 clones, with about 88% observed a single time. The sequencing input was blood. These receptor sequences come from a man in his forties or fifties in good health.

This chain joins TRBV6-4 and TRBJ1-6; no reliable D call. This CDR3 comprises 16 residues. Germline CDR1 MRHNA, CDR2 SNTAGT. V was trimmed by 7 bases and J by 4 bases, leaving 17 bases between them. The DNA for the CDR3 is TGTGCCAGCAAGAAGGCCAGGACGGAGTATAATTCACCCCTCCACTTT. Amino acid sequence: CASKKARTEYNSPLHF.

The CDR3 DNA is TGCGCCAGCAGCTTGGCAGGGGGCGAGGTTGGTGAAGCTTTCTTT. This encodes CASSLAGGEVGEAFF. J is TRBJ1-1 and V is TRBV5-1; TRBD1 aligns across 8 bases. Germline CDR1 SGHRS, CDR2 YFSETQ. The trim removed 0 bases at V and 7 bases at J, leaving 8 bases unmatched. The CDR3 totals 15 residues.

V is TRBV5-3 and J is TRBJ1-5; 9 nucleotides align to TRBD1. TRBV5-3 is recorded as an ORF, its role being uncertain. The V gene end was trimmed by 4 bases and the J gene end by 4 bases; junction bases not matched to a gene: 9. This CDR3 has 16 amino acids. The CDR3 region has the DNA TGTGCCAGAAGCAACCGGGACAGGGCTCCTAATCAGCCCCAGCATTTT. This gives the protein CARSNRDRAPNQPQHF.

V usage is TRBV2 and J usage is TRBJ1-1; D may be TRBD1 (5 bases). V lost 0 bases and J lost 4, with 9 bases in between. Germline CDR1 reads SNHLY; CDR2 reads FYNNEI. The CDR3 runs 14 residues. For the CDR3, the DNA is TGTGCCAGCAGTGAAGCGGGGCTCCCCACTGAAGCTTTCTTT. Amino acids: CASSEAGLPTEAFF. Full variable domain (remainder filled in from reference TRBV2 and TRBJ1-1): EPEVTQTPSHQVTQMGQEVILRCVPISNHLYFYWYRQILGQKVEFLVSFYNNEISEKSEIFDDQFSVERPDGSNFTLKIRSTKLEDSAMYFCASSEAGLPTEAFFGQGTRLTVV.

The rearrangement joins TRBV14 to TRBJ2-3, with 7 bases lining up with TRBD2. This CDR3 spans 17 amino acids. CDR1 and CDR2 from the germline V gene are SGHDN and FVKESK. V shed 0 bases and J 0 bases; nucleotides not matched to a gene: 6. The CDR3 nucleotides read TGTGCCAGCAGCCAAGATCAATTCGGGGGGAGCACAGATACGCAGTATTTT. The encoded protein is CASSQDQFGGSTDTQYF.

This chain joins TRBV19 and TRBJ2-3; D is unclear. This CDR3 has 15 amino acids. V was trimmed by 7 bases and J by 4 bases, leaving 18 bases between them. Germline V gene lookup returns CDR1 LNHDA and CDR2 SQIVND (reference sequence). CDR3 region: CASTYSSQRADTQYF. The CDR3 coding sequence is TGTGCCAGTACTTACTCGTCCCAGCGCGCAGATACGCAGTATTTT. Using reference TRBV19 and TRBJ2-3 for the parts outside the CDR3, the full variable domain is DGGITQSPKYLFRKEGQNVTLSCEQNLNHDAMYWYRQDPGQGLRLIYYSQIVNDFQKGDIAEGYSVSREKKESFPLTVTSAQKNPTAFYLCASTYSSQRADTQYFGPGTRLTVL.

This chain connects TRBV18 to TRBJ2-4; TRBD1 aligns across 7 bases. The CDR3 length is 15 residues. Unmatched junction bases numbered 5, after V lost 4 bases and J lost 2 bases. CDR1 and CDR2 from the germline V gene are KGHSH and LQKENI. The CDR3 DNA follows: TGTGCCAGCTCACTCGGACAGGCGACCAAAAACATTCAGTACTTC. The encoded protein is CASSLGQATKNIQYF.

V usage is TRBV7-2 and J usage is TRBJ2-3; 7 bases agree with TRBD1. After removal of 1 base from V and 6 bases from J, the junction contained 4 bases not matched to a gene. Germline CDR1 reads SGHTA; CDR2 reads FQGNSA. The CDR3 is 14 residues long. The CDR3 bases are TGTGCCAGCAGCTTAGTCAACAGGGGTGATACGCAGTATTTT. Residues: CASSLVNRGDTQYF.

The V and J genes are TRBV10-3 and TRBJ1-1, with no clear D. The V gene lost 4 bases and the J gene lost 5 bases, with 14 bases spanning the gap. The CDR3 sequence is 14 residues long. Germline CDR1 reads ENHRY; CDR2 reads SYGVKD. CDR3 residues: CAISGRGGWTEAFF. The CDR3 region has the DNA TGTGCCATCAGTGGGCGGGGAGGATGGACTGAAGCTTTCTTT.

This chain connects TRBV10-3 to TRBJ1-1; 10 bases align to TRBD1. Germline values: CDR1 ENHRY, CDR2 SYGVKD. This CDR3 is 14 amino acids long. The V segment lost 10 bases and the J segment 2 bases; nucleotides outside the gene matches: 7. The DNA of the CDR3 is TGTGCCACCAGAGGGACAGGGGATAACACTGAAGCTTTCTTT. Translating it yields CATRGTGDNTEAFF.

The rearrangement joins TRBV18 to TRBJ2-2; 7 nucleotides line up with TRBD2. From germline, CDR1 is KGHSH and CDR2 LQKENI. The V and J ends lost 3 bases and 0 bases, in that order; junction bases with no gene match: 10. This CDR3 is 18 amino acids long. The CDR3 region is CASSPRAGVTANTGELFF. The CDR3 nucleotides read TGTGCCAGCTCACCTAGGGCGGGGGTTACCGCGAACACCGGGGAGCTGTTTTTT.

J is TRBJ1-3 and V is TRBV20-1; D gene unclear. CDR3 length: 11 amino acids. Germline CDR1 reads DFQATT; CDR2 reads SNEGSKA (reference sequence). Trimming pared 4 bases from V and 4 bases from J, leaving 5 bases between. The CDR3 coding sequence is TGCAGTGCTATAAACGGAAACACCATATATTTT. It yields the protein CSAINGNTIYF.

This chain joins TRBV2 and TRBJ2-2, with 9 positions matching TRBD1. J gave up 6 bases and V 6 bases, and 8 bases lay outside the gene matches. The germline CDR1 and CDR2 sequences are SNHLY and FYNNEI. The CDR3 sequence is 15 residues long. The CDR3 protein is CASRYGTGSSGELFF. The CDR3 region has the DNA TGTGCCAGCAGATACGGGACAGGGTCTTCCGGGGAGCTGTTTTTT.

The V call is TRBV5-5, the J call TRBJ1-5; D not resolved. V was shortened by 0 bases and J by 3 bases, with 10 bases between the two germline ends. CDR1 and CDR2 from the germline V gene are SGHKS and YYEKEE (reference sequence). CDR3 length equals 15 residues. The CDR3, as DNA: TGTGCCAGCAGCTTGGGTCGCGGGCTCAATCAGCCCCAGCATTTT. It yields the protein CASSLGRGLNQPQHF.

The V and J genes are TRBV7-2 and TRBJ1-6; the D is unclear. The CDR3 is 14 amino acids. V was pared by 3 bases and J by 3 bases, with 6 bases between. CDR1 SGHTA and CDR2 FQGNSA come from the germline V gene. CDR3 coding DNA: TGTGCCAGCAGCTTGGGCATCTATAATTCACCCCTCCACTTT. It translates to CASSLGIYNSPLHF.

The CDR3 sequence is CAWSPIGTRREAFF. CDR3 nucleotides: TGTGCCTGGAGTCCAATTGGGACCCGCAGAGAAGCTTTCTTT. The rearrangement joins TRBV30 to TRBJ1-1, with D perhaps matching TRBD1 (5 bases). The CDR3 loop spans 14 amino acids. Trimming left V 2 bases short and J 8 bases short, with 18 bases between. Germline-derived CDR1 and CDR2 are GTSNPN and SVGIG (reference sequence).

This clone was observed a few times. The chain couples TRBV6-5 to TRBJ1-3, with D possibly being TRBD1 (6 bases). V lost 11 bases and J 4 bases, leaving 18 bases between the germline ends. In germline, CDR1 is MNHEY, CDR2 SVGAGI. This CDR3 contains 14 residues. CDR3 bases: TGTGCCTCGTCAATCCGGACAGTGGGAAACACCATATATTTT. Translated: CASSIRTVGNTIYF.

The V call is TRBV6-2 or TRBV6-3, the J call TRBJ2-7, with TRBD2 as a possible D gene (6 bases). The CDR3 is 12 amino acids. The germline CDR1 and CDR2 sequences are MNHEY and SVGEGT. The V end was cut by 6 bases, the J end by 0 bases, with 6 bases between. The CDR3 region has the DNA TGTGCCAGCAGCGGGGGCTCCTACGAGCAGTACTTC. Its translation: CASSGGSYEQYF.

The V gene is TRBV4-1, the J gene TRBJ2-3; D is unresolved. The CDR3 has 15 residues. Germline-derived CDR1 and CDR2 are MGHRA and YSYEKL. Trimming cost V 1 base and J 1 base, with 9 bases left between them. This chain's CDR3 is CASSQGYSGTDTQYF. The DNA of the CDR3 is TGCGCCAGCAGCCAAGGATACTCCGGCACAGATACGCAGTATTTT.

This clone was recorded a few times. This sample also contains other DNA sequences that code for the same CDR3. This CDR3 reads CASSLARDNSPLHF. DNA of the CDR3: TGTGCCAGCAGCTTAGCCAGGGACAATTCACCCCTCCACTTT. The chain joins TRBV7-2 to TRBJ1-6, with D perhaps matching TRBD1 (5 bases). The germline V gene encodes CDR1 SGHTA and CDR2 FQGNSA. The V gene lost 0 bases and the J gene lost 7 bases, with 7 bases spanning the gap. The CDR3 is 14 amino acids.

The CDR3 region is CAISDGPFNTGELFF. CDR3 DNA: TGTGCCATCAGTGATGGACCCTTTAACACCGGGGAGCTGTTTTTT. The gene calls are TRBV10-3 and TRBJ2-2; the D is unclear. Germline CDR1 is ENHRY and CDR2 is SYGVKD. V was clipped by 3 bases and J by 2 bases, with 10 bases between them. The CDR3 totals 15 residues.

In DNA, the CDR3 is TGTGCCAGCAGCCGCGGGTCCTTTCAACTTGGAAACACCATATATTTT. It yields the protein CASSRGSFQLGNTIYF. The chain couples TRBV11-3 to TRBJ1-3; D remains unclear. V dropped 5 bases and J dropped 3 bases, with 17 bases sitting between them. This CDR3 spans 16 amino acids. Germline V lookup: CDR1 SGHNT, CDR2 YENEEA.

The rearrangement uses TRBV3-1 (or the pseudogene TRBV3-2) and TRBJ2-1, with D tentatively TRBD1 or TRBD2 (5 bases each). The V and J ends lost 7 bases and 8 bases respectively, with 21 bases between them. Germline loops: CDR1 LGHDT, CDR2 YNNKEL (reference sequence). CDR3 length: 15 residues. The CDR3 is CASTAGGFPVDEQFF. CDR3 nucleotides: TGTGCCAGCACTGCTGGGGGATTCCCCGTCGATGAGCAGTTCTTC.

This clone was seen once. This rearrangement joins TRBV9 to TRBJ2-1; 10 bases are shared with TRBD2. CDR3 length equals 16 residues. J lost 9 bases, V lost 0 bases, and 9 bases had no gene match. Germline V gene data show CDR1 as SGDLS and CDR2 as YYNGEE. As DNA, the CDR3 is TGTGCCAGCAGCGTAGTTTCCAGCGGGGGGGCGAGTGAGCAGTTCTTC. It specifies CASSVVSSGGASEQFF.

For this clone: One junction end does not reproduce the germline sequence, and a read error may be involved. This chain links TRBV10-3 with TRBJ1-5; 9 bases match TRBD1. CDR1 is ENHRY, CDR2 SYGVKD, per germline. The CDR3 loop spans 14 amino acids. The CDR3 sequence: CAVSATGGNQPQHF. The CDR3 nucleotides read TGTGCCGTCAGTGCGACAGGGGGGAATCAGCCCCAGCATTTT.

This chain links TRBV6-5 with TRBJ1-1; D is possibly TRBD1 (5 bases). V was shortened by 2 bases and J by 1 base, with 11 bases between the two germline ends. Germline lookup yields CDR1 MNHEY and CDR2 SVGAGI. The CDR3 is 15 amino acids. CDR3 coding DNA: TGTGCCAGCAGTTACGAGGGACGGACGAACACTGAAGCTTTCTTT. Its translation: CASSYEGRTNTEAFF.

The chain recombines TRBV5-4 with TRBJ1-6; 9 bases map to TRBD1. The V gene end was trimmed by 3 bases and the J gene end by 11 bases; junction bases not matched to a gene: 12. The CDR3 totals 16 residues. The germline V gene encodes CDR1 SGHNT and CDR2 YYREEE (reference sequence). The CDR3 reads CASSSDRGAQGTPLHF. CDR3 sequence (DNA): TGTGCCAGCAGCTCGGACAGGGGAGCGCAAGGGACACCCCTCCACTTT.